This TCR beta chain was captured in a study of blood T cell repertoires in COVID-19 (dated by TCRdb to between 2020 and 2021). With regard to the full study: Samples from collaborators originated in the United States, Italy and Spain and spanned both the acute and convalescent phases of COVID-19. The prospective study material was composed of cDNA or gDNA derived from T cells, B-cell-depleted T cells, or PBMCs. Subjects who had been exposed to COVID-19, were actively infected with it, or had recovered from it provided the deeply sampled blood TCRbeta repertoires that made up the dataset. The repertoires were released in a freely available public database meant as a resource for research on the immune response to SARS-CoV-2. Samples were obtained from the ongoing ImmuneRACE study (first 160 participants) and from over 1,000 subjects provided by 6 global collaborators. Sample metadata almost always included a de-identified subject ID, COVID-19 status, age in years and sex. Where available, HLA class I and class II types were obtained from metadata supplied by the sample provider rather than from assay-based typing. The paper's findings and limits, for the study overall: The quantity of clinical and demographic metadata differed by source and by participant and was supplied without curation.

The collaborating institutions used their own protocols to collect whole blood in K2EDTA tubes. For TCRbeta analysis, collaborator samples were shipped as frozen whole blood, as isolated PBMCs, or as DNA extracted from either sample type. There are 13 amino acids in the CDR3, from cysteine to phenylalanine inclusive. Kept here is only the CDR3 DNA, which spans 39 bases and is read in frame from base 1. V was cut back by 6 bases and J by 2 bases, leaving a gap of 10 bases between them. TCRbeta CDR3 regions were amplified from genomic DNA by means of the immunoSEQ Assay, a bias-controlled multiplex PCR. In the paper's pipeline: The number of nucleated cells in each sample was estimated from the amplification of reference gene primers within the assay. To quantify the absolute abundance of each unique TCRbeta CDR3 rearrangement, sequence reads were collapsed and filtered. Productive Simpson clonality was computed per sample as the square root of Simpson's diversity index over productive rearrangements. This is the immuneACCESS table as TCRdb keeps it, with only in-frame sequences that have V and J called. A part of the clones is gone; compared with another copy, unresolved V genes explain less than half, and the rest is unexplained. The V and J calls and clone size were taken over from that table, and D and trimming were inferred from the DNA. This sample is represented by around 150,000 clones; over 80% of them were singletons. The top ten constitute around 8.4% of the sample.

Remarks on this clone: This receptor's antigen is unknown. Base qualities are not recorded, but no much larger clone differs from it by a single base.

The V gene is TRBV12-3 or TRBV12-4 and the J gene is TRBJ1-1, with no reliable assignment of the D segment. This sequence originates from a woman older than 75 with active or convalescent COVID-19. Sequencing input: peripheral blood. At the DNA level, the sequence is TGTGCCAGCAGGGGCGTGGAAAACACTGAAGCTTTCTTT. This encodes CASRGVENTEAFF.